This T cell receptor beta chain is from a study of control samples from healthy donors and cancer patients. The germline V gene encodes CDR1 MDHEN and CDR2 SYDVKM. The CDR3 loop spans 15 amino acids. Trimming removed 6 bases from V and 3 bases from J; junction bases left unmatched: 2. Produced via immunoSEQ multiplex PCR; TCRdb's table is partial and in-frame only. The sample gives 55,000 to 65,000 clones, 80% to 90% of which show up once; 12% is in the top ten. This clone appeared a few times. V gene TRBV28 combines with J gene TRBJ2-2; TRBD2 matches 12 bases. The TCR comes from a woman aged 55-70 years with lung cancer. Sequencing was done on a sample of PBMCs. CDR3 protein: CASSRLAGDTGELFF. The DNA for the CDR3 is TGTGCCAGCAGCCGACTAGCGGGAGACACCGGGGAGCTGTTTTTT.